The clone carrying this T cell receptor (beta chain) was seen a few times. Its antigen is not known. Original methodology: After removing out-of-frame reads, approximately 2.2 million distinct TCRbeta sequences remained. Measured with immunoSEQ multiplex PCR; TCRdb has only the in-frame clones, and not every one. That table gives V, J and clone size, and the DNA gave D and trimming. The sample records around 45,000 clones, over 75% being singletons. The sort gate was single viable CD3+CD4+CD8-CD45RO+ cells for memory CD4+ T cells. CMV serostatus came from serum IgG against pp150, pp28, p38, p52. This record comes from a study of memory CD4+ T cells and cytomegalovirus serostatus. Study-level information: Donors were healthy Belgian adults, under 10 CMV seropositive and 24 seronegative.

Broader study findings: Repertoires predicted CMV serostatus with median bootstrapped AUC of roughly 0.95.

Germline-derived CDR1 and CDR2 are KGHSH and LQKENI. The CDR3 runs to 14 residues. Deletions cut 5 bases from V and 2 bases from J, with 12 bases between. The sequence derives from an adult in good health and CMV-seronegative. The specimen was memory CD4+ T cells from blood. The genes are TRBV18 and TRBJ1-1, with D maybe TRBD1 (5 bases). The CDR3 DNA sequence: TGTGCCAGCTCATCACGCAGGGTCAACACTGAAGCTTTCTTT. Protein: CASSSRRVNTEAFF.